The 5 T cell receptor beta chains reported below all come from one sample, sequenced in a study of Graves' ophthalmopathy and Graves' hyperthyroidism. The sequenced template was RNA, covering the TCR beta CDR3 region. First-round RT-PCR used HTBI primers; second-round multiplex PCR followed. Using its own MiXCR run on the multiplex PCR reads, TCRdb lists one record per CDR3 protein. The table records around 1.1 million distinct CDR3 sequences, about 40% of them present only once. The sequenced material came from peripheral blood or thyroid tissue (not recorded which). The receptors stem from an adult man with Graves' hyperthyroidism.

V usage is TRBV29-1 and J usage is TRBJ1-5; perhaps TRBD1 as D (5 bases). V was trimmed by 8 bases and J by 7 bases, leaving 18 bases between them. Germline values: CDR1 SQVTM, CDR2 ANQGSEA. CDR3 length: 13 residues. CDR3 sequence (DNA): TGCAGCTTAGCGGGAGGATCAGGGCAGCCCCAGCATTTT. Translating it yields CSLAGGSGQPQHF.

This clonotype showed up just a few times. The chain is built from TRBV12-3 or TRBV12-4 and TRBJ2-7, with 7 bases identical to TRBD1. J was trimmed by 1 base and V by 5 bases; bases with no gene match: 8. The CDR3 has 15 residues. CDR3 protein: CASSTDRVWSYEQYF. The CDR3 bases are TGTGCCAGCAGTACTGACAGGGTCTGGTCCTACGAGCAGTACTTC.

CDR3 DNA sequence: TGTGCCAGCAGCCCCACCGAAGAAAGGACCCAGTACTTC. This codes for CASSPTEERTQYF. The chain combines TRBV7-9 with TRBJ2-5; D is ambiguous. The CDR3 totals 13 residues. Trimming took 5 bases from V and 7 from J, leaving 14 bases between them. Per the germline V gene, CDR1 is SEHNR and CDR2 is FQNEAQ (reference sequence). The full variable domain, its missing parts supplied by reference TRBV7-9 and TRBJ2-5, is DTGVSQNPRHKITKRGQNVTFRCDPISEHNRLYWYRQTLGQGPEFLTYFQNEAQLEKSRLLSDRFSAERPKGSFSTLEIQRTEQGDSAMYLCASSPTEERTQYFGPGTRLLVL.

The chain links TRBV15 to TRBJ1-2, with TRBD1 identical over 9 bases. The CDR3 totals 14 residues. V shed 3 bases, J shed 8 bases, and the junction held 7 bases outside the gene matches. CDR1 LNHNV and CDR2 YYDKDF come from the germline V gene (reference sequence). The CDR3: CATSSPGTGLGYTF. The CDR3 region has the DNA TGTGCCACCAGCAGCCCCGGGACAGGGCTAGGCTACACCTTC.

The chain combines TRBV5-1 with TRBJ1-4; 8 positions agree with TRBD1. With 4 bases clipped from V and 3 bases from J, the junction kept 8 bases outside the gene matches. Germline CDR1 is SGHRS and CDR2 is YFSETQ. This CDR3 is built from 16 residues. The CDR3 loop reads CASSQRGQGANEKLFF. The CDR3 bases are TGCGCCAGCAGCCAACGAGGACAGGGTGCTAATGAAAAACTGTTTTTT.